This T cell receptor beta chain was captured by sequencing in a study of vaccination effects on CD4 cells after COVID-19. General study results and limits: Convalescent patients were scarce, and early post-infection timepoints were absent.

Points on this clone: Its antigen is unidentified.

Isolation of CD4+ T cells took place after approximately 10 days of culture. Vaccine recipients had no previous SARS-CoV-2 infection; their nucleocapsid antibodies were negative. Here immunoSEQ multiplex PCR was the method, and the copy in TCRdb shows in-frame clones only, minus some. The profile shows more than 35,000 clones, about four fifths of them singletons. This CDR3 is 13 amino acids long. Germline V gene data show CDR1 as MNHEY and CDR2 as SVGAGI. Trimming cost V 5 bases and J 3 bases, with 10 bases left between them. The sequencing here drew on CD4+ T cells from PBMCs cultured without peptide, taken before COVID-19 vaccination. The genes are TRBV6-5 and TRBJ1-1, with D tentatively TRBD1 (6 bases). The receptor comes from a human donor who received a COVID-19 vaccine. The CDR3 DNA is TGTGCCAGCAGTAAATACAGGGACACTGAAGCTTTCTTT. It translates to CASSKYRDTEAFF.